Following are 18 T cell receptor beta chains from one sample sequenced in a study of blood T cell repertoires in COVID-19. Sequenced by immunoSEQ multiplex PCR; TCRdb stores in-frame clones only, minus some. The sample consists of about 34,000 clones, 90% of them appearing once. The sequenced sample was peripheral blood. These receptors were obtained from an older man with acute or convalescent COVID-19.

CDR3 protein: CASSFSVGYTF. As DNA, the CDR3 is TGTGCCAGCAGCTTTTCAGTGGGCTACACCTTC. This chain uses TRBV5-6 with TRBJ1-2; D is uncertain. The CDR3 extends over 11 amino acids. The germline gives CDR1 SGHDT, CDR2 YYEEEE. Trimming took off 2 bases at V and 8 bases at J, with 7 bases between the two ends.

This chain connects TRBV30 to TRBJ1-2; 7 bases line up with TRBD1. Germline loops: CDR1 GTSNPN, CDR2 SVGIG (reference sequence). Trimming cost V 5 bases and J 5 bases; bases outside gene matches: 8. The CDR3 is 13 residues long. The CDR3 sequence is CAWLSRDRYGYTF. The CDR3 DNA reads as TGTGCCTGGCTCTCCCGGGACAGATATGGCTACACCTTC.

The chain links TRBV7-3 to TRBJ2-5, with TRBD2 matching 7 bases. The CDR3 is made up of 13 amino acids. Germline V gene lookup returns CDR1 SGHTA and CDR2 FQGTGA. The V gene end was trimmed by 4 bases and the J gene end by 5 bases; junction bases not matched to a gene: 4. In DNA, the CDR3 is TGTGCCAGCAGCTCGGGGGGAGAGGAGACCCAGTACTTC. The encoded protein is CASSSGGEETQYF. The whole variable domain, filled in from reference TRBV7-3 and TRBJ2-5, reads GAGVSQTPSNKVTEKGKYVELRCDPISGHTALYWYRQSLGQGPEFLIYFQGTGAADDSGLPNDRFFAVRPEGSVSTLKIQRTERGDSAVYLCASSSGGEETQYFGPGTRLLVL.

CDR3 sequence: CAWSQQNEKLFF. The DNA of the CDR3 is TGTGCCTGGAGTCAACAGAATGAAAAACTGTTTTTT. The chain recombines TRBV30 with TRBJ1-4; no clear D gene. The CDR3 loop spans 12 amino acids. Germline CDR1 and CDR2: GTSNPN and SVGIG (reference sequence). Trimming left V 2 bases short and J 5 bases short, with 6 bases between.

CDR3 protein: CASTDRSSNQPQHF. In nucleotides, the CDR3 is TGTGCCAGCACGGACAGGAGTAGCAATCAGCCCCAGCATTTT. The chain has TRBV28 and TRBJ1-5, with TRBD1 matching 7 bases. This CDR3 contains 14 residues. The germline CDR1 and CDR2 sequences are MDHEN and SYDVKM. V lost 7 bases, J lost 0 bases, and 3 bases stayed unmatched.

The J gene is TRBJ1-2, the V gene TRBV6-5; 9 nucleotides agree with TRBD1. V shed 8 bases, J shed 4 bases, and the junction held 5 bases outside the gene matches. The germline V gene encodes CDR1 MNHEY and CDR2 SVGAGI. The CDR3 length is 13 residues. This chain's CDR3 is CASGRQGGYGYTF. CDR3 sequence (DNA): TGTGCCAGCGGAAGACAGGGGGGCTATGGCTACACCTTC.

The genes are TRBV29-1 and TRBJ1-2; D may be TRBD1 (6 bases). Germline V gene lookup returns CDR1 SQVTM and CDR2 ANQGSEA. CDR3 length equals 14 residues. Trimming took off 7 bases at V and 5 bases at J, with 20 bases between the two ends. The CDR3 sequence is CSALGLGQTYGYTF. DNA of the CDR3: TGCAGCGCCTTGGGTCTCGGACAGACTTATGGCTACACCTTC. Drawing the rest from reference TRBV29-1 and TRBJ1-2, the complete variable domain is SAVISQKPSRDICQRGTSLTIQCQVDSQVTMMFWYRQQPGQSLTLIATANQGSEATYESGFVIDKFPISRPNLTFSTLTVSNMSPEDSSIYLCSALGLGQTYGYTFGSGTRLTVV.

This chain joins TRBV25-1 and TRBJ1-4; D ambiguous. Trimming pared 3 bases from V and 8 bases from J, leaving 13 bases between. Per germline, CDR1 MGHDK and CDR2 SYGVNS. The CDR3 contains 14 residues. The CDR3 spells CASSDPGRGEKLFF. DNA of the CDR3: TGTGCCAGCAGTGACCCCGGAAGAGGGGAAAAACTGTTTTTT.

The rearrangement joins TRBV5-1 to TRBJ2-7, with no clear D. The CDR3 runs to 13 residues. Trimming took off 1 base at V and 4 bases at J, with 9 bases between the two ends. CDR1 and CDR2 from the germline V gene are SGHRS and YFSETQ. The CDR3 sequence is CASSLQTDYEQYF. DNA of the CDR3: TGCGCCAGCAGCTTGCAGACTGATTACGAGCAGTACTTC.

A single count supports this clone. The likely explanation is a read error, given a far larger clone one base away. This chain connects TRBV28 to TRBJ2-2; the match to TRBD1 covers 7 bases. From germline, CDR1 is MDHEN and CDR2 SYDVKM. This CDR3 is 14 amino acids long. CDR3 in amino acids: CAGRSTGDGGELFF. The DNA of the CDR3 is TGTGCCGGCAGGTCAACAGGGGATGGCGGGGAGCTGTTTTTT.

This chain links TRBV11-2 with TRBJ2-7; perhaps TRBD1 as D (5 bases). CDR3 size: 14 residues. Germline V gene data show CDR1 as SGHAT and CDR2 as FQNNGV. V was cut by 2 bases and J by 4 bases, with 12 bases left in between. This chain's CDR3 is CASSLLGARYEQYF. The CDR3 DNA sequence: TGTGCCAGCAGCTTATTAGGGGCGCGGTACGAGCAGTACTTC.

J is TRBJ2-5 and V is TRBV5-1; TRBD2 matches at 15 bases. This CDR3 has 16 residues. The ends lost 4 bases at V and 2 bases at J; junction bases unmatched: 3. The V gene's germline CDR1 is SGHRS and CDR2 YFSETQ. CDR3 residues: CASSAGLAGGQETQYF. Here the CDR3 DNA reads TGCGCCAGCAGCGCCGGACTAGCGGGGGGGCAAGAGACCCAGTACTTC.

The chain has TRBV7-9 and TRBJ1-2; D gene uncertain. Germline V gene lookup returns CDR1 SEHNR and CDR2 FQNEAQ (reference sequence). V lost 0 bases, J lost 3 bases, and 11 bases lay in between. The CDR3 sequence is 15 residues long. The CDR3 loop reads CASSLAVGGDYGYTF. For the CDR3, the DNA is TGTGCCAGCAGCTTAGCGGTGGGAGGAGACTATGGCTACACCTTC.

The rearrangement uses TRBV4-1 and TRBJ1-2; 7 bases are shared with TRBD1. The CDR3 loop spans 16 amino acids. V was clipped by 6 bases and J by 3 bases; unmatched bases: 13. Germline V CDR1 and CDR2: MGHRA, YSYEKL. CDR3 region: CASRLGTGDSYYGYTF. CDR3 coding DNA: TGCGCCAGCAGACTGGGAACAGGGGACAGTTACTATGGCTACACCTTC.

The genes are TRBV29-1 and TRBJ2-1; D perhaps matches TRBD1 (6 bases). Trimming stripped 5 bases from V and 4 bases from J, with 12 bases between. Germline CDR1 SQVTM, CDR2 ANQGSEA. This CDR3 region has 13 residues. CDR3 DNA sequence: TGCAGCGTTTGGGCAGGGGCTTACAATGAGCAGTTCTTC. Translating gives CSVWAGAYNEQFF.

J is TRBJ1-5 and V is TRBV10-3; tentatively, D is TRBD1 (6 bases). V was clipped by 2 bases and J by 12 bases, with 14 bases between them. The CDR3 totals 13 residues. CDR1 ENHRY and CDR2 SYGVKD come from the germline V gene. The CDR3 nucleotides read TGTGCCATCAGTGAGAAGGGGGATGACAGCCAGCATTTT. This translates into CAISEKGDDSQHF.

The rearrangement uses TRBV5-4 and TRBJ2-6; TRBD2 matches at 8 bases. Germline loops: CDR1 SGHNT, CDR2 YYREEE (reference sequence). After removal of 4 bases from V and 5 bases from J, the junction contained 17 bases not matched to a gene. This CDR3 is built from 19 residues. The CDR3 is CASSPGAGGGRLRANVLTF. CDR3 DNA: TGTGCCAGCAGCCCCGGCGCGGGCGGGGGGAGGCTTAGGGCCAACGTCCTGACTTTC.

The chain employs TRBV7-2 and TRBJ2-4; a weak D match, TRBD2 (7 bases). The CDR3 runs to 18 residues. Germline V gene data show CDR1 as SGHTA and CDR2 as FQGNSA. The germline V and J ends were trimmed by 0 bases and 3 bases, with 18 bases remaining between them. The CDR3 DNA reads TGTGCCAGCAGCTTAGCGCTAGGGGGGGGTGTTGACAAAAACATTCAGTACTTC. This sequence encodes CASSLALGGGVDKNIQYF.